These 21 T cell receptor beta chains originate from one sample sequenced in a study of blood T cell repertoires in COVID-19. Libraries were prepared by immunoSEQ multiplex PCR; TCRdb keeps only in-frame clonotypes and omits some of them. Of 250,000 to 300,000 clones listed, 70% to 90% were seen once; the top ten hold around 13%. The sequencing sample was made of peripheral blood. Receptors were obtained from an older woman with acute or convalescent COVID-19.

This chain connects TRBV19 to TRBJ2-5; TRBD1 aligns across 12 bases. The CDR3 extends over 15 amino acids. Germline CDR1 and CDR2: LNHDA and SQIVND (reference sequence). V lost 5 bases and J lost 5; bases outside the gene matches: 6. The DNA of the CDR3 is TGTGCCAGTAGTTCGGGGACAGGGGGCTTGGAGACCCAGTACTTC. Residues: CASSSGTGGLETQYF. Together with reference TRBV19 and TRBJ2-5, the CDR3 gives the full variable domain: DGGITQSPKYLFRKEGQNVTLSCEQNLNHDAMYWYRQDPGQGLRLIYYSQIVNDFQKGDIAEGYSVSREKKESFPLTVTSAQKNPTAFYLCASSSGTGGLETQYFGPGTRLLVL.

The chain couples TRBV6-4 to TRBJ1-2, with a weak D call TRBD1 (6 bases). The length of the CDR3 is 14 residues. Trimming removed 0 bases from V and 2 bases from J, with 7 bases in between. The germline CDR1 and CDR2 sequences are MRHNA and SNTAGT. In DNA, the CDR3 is TGTGCCAGCAGTGACTCAGGGGGAAACTATGGCTACACCTTC. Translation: CASSDSGGNYGYTF.

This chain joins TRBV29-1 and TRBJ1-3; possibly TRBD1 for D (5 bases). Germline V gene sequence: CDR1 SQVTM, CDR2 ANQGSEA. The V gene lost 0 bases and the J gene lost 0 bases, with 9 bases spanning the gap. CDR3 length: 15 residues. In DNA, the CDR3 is TGCAGCGTTGAAGATTGGGGGGGCTCTGGAAACACCATATATTTT. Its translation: CSVEDWGGSGNTIYF.

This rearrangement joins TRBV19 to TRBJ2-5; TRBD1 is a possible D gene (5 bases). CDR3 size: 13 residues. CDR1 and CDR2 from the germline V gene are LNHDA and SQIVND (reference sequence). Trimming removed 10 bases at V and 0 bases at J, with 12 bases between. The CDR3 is CATSSTDQETQYF. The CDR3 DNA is TGTGCCACCAGTTCGACAGACCAAGAGACCCAGTACTTC.

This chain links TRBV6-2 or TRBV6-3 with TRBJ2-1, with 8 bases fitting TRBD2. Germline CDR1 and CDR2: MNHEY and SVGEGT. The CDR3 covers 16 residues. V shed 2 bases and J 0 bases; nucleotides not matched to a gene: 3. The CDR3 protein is CASSYGSGSSYNEQFF. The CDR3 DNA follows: TGTGCCAGCAGTTACGGCAGCGGGAGCTCCTACAATGAGCAGTTCTTC.

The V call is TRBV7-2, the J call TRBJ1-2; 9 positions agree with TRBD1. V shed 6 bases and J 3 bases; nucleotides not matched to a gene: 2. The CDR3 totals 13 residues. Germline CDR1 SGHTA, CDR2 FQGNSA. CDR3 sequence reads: CASRNRGHYGYTF. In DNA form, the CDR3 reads TGTGCCAGCAGGAACAGGGGGCACTATGGCTACACCTTC.

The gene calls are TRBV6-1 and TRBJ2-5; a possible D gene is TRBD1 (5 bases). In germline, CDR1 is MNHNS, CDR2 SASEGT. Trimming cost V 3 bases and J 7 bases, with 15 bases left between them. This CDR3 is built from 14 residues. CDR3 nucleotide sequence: TGTGCCAGCAGTGATGGGGCAGGGCACTTGACCCAGTACTTC. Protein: CASSDGAGHLTQYF.

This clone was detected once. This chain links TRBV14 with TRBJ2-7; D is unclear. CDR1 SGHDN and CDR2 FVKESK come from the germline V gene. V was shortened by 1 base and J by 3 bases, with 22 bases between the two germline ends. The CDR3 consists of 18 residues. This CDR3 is CASSQVNLRGRSHYEQYF. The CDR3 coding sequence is TGTGCCAGCAGCCAAGTAAATCTTCGCGGCAGATCACACTACGAGCAGTACTTC.

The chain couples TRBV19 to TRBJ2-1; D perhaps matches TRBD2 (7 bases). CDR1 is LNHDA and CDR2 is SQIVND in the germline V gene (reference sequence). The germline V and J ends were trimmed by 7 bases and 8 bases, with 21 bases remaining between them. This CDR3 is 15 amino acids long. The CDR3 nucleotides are TGTGCCAGTACCCCAAGGAGGGGGGGCATCGATGAGCAGTTCTTC. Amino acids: CASTPRRGGIDEQFF.

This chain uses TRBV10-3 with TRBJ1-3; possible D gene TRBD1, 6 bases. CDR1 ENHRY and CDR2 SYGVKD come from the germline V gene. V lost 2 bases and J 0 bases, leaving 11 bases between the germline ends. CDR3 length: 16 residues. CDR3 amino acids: CAISEGQGSSGNTIYF. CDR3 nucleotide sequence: TGTGCCATCAGTGAGGGGCAGGGGAGCTCTGGAAACACCATATATTTT.

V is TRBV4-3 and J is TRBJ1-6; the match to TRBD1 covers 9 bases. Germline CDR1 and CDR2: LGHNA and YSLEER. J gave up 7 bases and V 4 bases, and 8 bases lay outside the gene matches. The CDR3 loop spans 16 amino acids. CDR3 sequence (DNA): TGCGCCAGCAGCCTATACAGGGGGCAGGGGAATTCACCCCTCCACTTT. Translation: CASSLYRGQGNSPLHF.

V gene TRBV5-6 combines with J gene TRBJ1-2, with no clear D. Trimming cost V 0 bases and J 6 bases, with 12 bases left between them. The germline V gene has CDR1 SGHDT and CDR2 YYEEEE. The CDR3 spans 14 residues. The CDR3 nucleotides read TGTGCCAGCAGCTTGGTACAAACGATTGATGGCTACACCTTC. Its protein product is CASSLVQTIDGYTF.

The CDR3 DNA reads as TGTGCCAGCAGCCCGGAGGTCACCTGGAATGAAAAACTGTTTTTT. Translating it yields CASSPEVTWNEKLFF. This chain links TRBV5-5 with TRBJ1-4, with no clear D. The V end was cut by 4 bases, the J end by 5 bases, with 15 bases between. Germline CDR1 and CDR2: SGHKS and YYEKEE (reference sequence). The CDR3 loop spans 15 amino acids.

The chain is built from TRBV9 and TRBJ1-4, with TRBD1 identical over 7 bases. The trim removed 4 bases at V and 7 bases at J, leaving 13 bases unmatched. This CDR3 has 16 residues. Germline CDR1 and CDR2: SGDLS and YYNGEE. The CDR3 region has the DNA TGTGCCAGCAGCAAGGGGGACAGCTCATACGGTGAAAAACTGTTTTTT. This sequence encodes CASSKGDSSYGEKLFF.

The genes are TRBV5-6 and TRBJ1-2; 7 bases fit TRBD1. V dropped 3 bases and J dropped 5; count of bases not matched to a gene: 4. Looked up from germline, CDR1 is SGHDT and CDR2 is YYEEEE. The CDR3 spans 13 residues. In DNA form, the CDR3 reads TGTGCCAGCAGCTCGGGACAGATTTATGGCTACACCTTC. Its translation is CASSSGQIYGYTF.

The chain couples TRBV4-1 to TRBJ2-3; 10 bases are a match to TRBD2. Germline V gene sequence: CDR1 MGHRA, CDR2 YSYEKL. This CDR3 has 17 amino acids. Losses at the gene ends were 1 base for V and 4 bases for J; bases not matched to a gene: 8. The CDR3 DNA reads TGCGCCAGCAGCCAAGGGTGGCGAGCGGGAGGGTCAGATACGCAGTATTTT. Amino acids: CASSQGWRAGGSDTQYF.

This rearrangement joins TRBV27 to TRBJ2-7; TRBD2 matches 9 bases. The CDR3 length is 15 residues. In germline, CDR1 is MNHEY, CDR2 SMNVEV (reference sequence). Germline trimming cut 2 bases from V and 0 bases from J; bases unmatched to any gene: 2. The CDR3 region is CASSLRLAASYEQYF. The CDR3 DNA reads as TGTGCCAGCAGTTTACGACTAGCGGCCTCCTACGAGCAGTACTTC.

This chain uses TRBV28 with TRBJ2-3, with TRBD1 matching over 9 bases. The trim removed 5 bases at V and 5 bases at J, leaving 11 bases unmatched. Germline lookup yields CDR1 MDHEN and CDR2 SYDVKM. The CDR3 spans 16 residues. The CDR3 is CASSMLPGQGGDTQYF. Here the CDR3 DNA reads TGTGCCAGCAGTATGCTGCCGGGACAGGGAGGAGATACGCAGTATTTT. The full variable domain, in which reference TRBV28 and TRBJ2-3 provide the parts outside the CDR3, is DVKVTQSSRYLVKRTGEKVFLECVQDMDHENMFWYRQDPGLGLRLIYFSYDVKMKEKGDIPEGYSVSREKKERFSLILESASTNQTSMYLCASSMLPGQGGDTQYFGPGTRLTVL.

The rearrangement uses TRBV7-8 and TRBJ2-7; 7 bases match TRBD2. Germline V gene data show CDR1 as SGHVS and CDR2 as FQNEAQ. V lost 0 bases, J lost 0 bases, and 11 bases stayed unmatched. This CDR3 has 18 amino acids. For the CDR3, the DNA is TGTGCCAGCAGCTTAGCGGGAGGGGCGGACGCCACCTCCTACGAGCAGTACTTC. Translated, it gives CASSLAGGADATSYEQYF.

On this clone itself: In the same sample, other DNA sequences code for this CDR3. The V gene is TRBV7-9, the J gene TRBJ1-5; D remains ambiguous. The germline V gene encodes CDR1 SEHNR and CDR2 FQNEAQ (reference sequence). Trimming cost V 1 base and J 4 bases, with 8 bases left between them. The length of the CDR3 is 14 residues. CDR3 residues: CASSLGGRNQPQHF. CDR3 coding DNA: TGTGCCAGCAGCTTAGGTGGCCGAAATCAGCCCCAGCATTTT.

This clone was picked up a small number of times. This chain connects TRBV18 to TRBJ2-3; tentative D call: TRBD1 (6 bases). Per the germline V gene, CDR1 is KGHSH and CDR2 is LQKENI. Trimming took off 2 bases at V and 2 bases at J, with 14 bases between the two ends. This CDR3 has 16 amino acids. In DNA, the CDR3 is TGTGCCAGCTCACCAAGCCCTGGACAGTTCACAGATACGCAGTATTTT. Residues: CASSPSPGQFTDTQYF. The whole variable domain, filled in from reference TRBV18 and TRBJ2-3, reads NAGVMQNPRHLVRRRGQEARLRCSPMKGHSHVYWYRQLPEEGLKFMVYLQKENIIDESGMPKERFSAEFPKEGPSILRIQQVVRGDSAAYFCASSPSPGQFTDTQYFGPGTRLTVL.